The next 9 T cell receptor beta chains were all read from a single sample in a study of cytomegalovirus exposure and HLA in healthy donors. 60 Vbeta and 13 Jbeta primers were used in PCR. Repertoires were generated with immunoSEQ multiplex PCR, while TCRdb's copy carries only in-frame clones and drops some. The data hold about 140,000 clones, with around 59% observed a single time. Sequencing was done on a sample of PBMCs. The receptors originated from a male donor in good health and CMV-seronegative.

The rearrangement links TRBV30 to TRBJ1-2; D is possibly TRBD1 (5 bases). The CDR3 is 11 amino acids. V gave up 7 bases and J gave up 1 base, with 7 bases separating them. Per germline, CDR1 GTSNPN and CDR2 SVGIG (reference sequence). The CDR3 here is CASGINYGYTF. The CDR3, as DNA: TGTGCCTCAGGGATTAACTATGGCTACACCTTC.

V gene TRBV5-1 combines with J gene TRBJ2-3; 13 bases match TRBD2. Trimming at V came to 7 bases and at J to 7 bases, leaving 9 bases not matched to a gene. Germline V CDR1 and CDR2: SGHRS, YFSETQ. The CDR3 has 15 amino acids. The CDR3 loop reads CASAEGTSGTNTQYF. For the CDR3, the DNA is TGCGCCAGCGCCGAGGGGACTAGCGGGACGAATACGCAGTATTTT. Drawing the rest from reference TRBV5-1 and TRBJ2-3, the complete variable domain is KAGVTQTPRYLIKTRGQQVTLSCSPISGHRSVSWYQQTPGQGLQFLFEYFSETQRNKGNFPGRFSGRQFSNSRSEMNVSTLELGDSALYLCASAEGTSGTNTQYFGPGTRLTVL.

This clone was counted only a few times. The V call is TRBV5-4, the J call TRBJ2-3, with 9 positions matching TRBD2. The germline V gene has CDR1 SGHNT and CDR2 YYREEE (reference sequence). V trimming: 0 bases; J trimming: 3 bases; junction bases outside the gene matches: 8. CDR3 length: 17 residues. This CDR3 reads CASSLVLAGFSTDTQYF. The CDR3, as DNA: TGTGCCAGCAGCTTGGTGCTAGCGGGGTTTAGTACAGATACGCAGTATTTT. Full variable domain (missing parts from reference TRBV5-4 and TRBJ2-3): ETGVTQSPTHLIKTRGQQVTLRCSSQSGHNTVSWYQQALGQGPQFIFQYYREEENGRGNFPPRFSGLQFPNYSSELNVNALELDDSALYLCASSLVLAGFSTDTQYFGPGTRLTVL.

The table lists this clone with a count of one. This rearrangement joins TRBV11-1 to TRBJ1-4, with D maybe TRBD1 (6 bases). The V gene's germline CDR1 is SGHAT and CDR2 FQDESV (reference sequence). V was trimmed by 4 bases and J by 3 bases, leaving 9 bases between them. The CDR3 sequence is 14 residues long. The chain's CDR3 is CASSSRTANEKLFF. In DNA form, the CDR3 reads TGTGCCAGCAGCTCAAGGACAGCTAATGAAAAACTGTTTTTT.

The rearrangement uses TRBV5-4 and TRBJ2-3; no reliable D call. Looked up from germline, CDR1 is SGHNT and CDR2 is YYREEE (reference sequence). CDR3 length equals 13 residues. Between the trimmed V and J ends, which lost 5 bases and 2 bases, there was a span of 9 bases. CDR3: CASRPPTTDTQYF. The CDR3 bases are TGTGCCAGCAGGCCCCCTACCACAGATACGCAGTATTTT.

The gene calls are TRBV19 and TRBJ1-1; no reliable D call. The CDR3 spans 12 residues. V was trimmed by 6 bases and J by 5 bases, leaving 10 bases between them. CDR1 and CDR2 from the germline V gene are LNHDA and SQIVND (reference sequence). The CDR3 protein is CASRNRGTEAFF. The CDR3 DNA sequence: TGTGCCAGTAGAAACCGGGGAACTGAAGCTTTCTTT.

The V and J genes are TRBV28 and TRBJ2-5, with 10 nucleotides matching TRBD2. CDR1 is MDHEN, CDR2 SYDVKM, per germline. The CDR3 consists of 16 residues. V was pared by 5 bases and J by 0 bases, with 6 bases of the junction left unmatched. The CDR3 DNA sequence: TGTGCCAGCAGTCCTTTAGCGGGGGGATACCAAGAGACCCAGTACTTC. This codes for CASSPLAGGYQETQYF.

This rearrangement joins TRBV9 to TRBJ1-3; D call uncertain. V gave up 3 bases and J gave up 0 bases, with 13 bases separating them. Germline V gives CDR1 SGDLS, CDR2 YYNGEE. The CDR3 length is 16 residues. As DNA, the CDR3 is TGTGCCAGCAGCGGAACACGACGGAGCTCTGGAAACACCATATATTTT. Translating it yields CASSGTRRSSGNTIYF.

The J gene is TRBJ2-5, the V gene TRBV5-1; unclear D gene. V lost 0 bases to trimming and J lost 3 bases, with 6 bases between them. CDR1 SGHRS and CDR2 YFSETQ come from the germline V gene. The CDR3 is 13 residues long. CDR3 DNA sequence: TGCGCCAGCAGCTTGGCTACAGAAGAGACCCAGTACTTC. Its protein is CASSLATEETQYF.